These T cell receptor beta chains were read from a single sample in a study of T cells in tuberculosis. The method was immunoSEQ multiplex PCR; TCRdb's version includes in-frame clones alone and lacks a portion of them. The table includes under 40,000 clones, around 88% detected once. The material sequenced was PBMCs, taken at tuberculosis diagnosis. These receptors came from an adult with tuberculosis. Both conserved end residues are part of each CDR3. A D gene is named only where the DNA matches it firmly. Rows may omit the clone size; those that give it use once, few, many or a size class.

d_call | clone_size | j_call | v_call | cdr3_aa | cdr3_nt
NA | NA | TRBJ1-1 | TRBV14 | CASSLTGVNTEAFF | TGTGCCAGCTCACTCACAGGTGTGAACACTGAAGCTTTCTTT
NA | few | TRBJ2-1 | TRBV7-7 | CASSAIVVTGAYNEQFF | TGTGCCAGCAGCGCCATCGTGGTGACGGGGGCCTACAATGAGCAGTTCTTC
TRBD1 | NA | TRBJ2-7 | TRBV7-9 | CASSRLGTAWTSYEQYF | TGTGCCAGCAGCCGACTCGGGACAGCCTGGACCTCCTACGAGCAGTACTTC
NA | NA | TRBJ1-1 | TRBV5-4 | CASRRTVNTEAFF | TGTGCCAGCAGAAGAACAGTGAACACTGAAGCTTTCTTT
TRBD1 | NA | TRBJ2-7 | TRBV28 | CASSRFGTDYEQYF | TGTGCCAGCAGCCGCTTCGGGACAGACTACGAGCAGTACTTC
TRBD1 | NA | TRBJ2-6 | TRBV19 | CASSISQGAPVLTF | TGTGCCAGTAGTATTTCACAGGGGGCTCCCGTCCTGACTTTC
NA | NA | TRBJ2-6 | TRBV6-5 | CASSPWSSGANVLTF | TGTGCCAGCAGTCCGTGGAGTTCTGGGGCCAACGTCCTGACTTTC
TRBD2 | NA | TRBJ2-3 | TRBV18 | CASSPLGLAGATSTDTQYF | TGTGCCAGCTCACCACTAGGACTAGCGGGGGCCACTAGCACAGATACGCAGTATTTT
NA | NA | TRBJ2-5 | TRBV2 | CASSREETQYF | TGTGCCAGCAGTAGAGAAGAGACCCAGTACTTC
TRBD1 | NA | TRBJ2-2 | TRBV5-1 | CASSLLDRGGELFF | TGCGCCAGCAGCTTGTTGGACAGGGGCGGGGAGCTGTTTTTT
NA | NA | TRBJ1-5 | TRBV25-1 | CASSGHNQPQHF | TGTGCCAGCAGTGGGCACAATCAGCCCCAGCATTTT
NA | NA | TRBJ1-3 | TRBV7-9 | CASSLAGENTIYF | TGTGCCAGCAGCCTGGCCGGGGAAAACACCATATATTTT
TRBD1 | once | TRBJ1-3 | TRBV5-1 | CASSPDRSGNTIYF | TGCGCCAGCAGCCCGGACAGGAGTGGAAACACCATATATTTT
NA | few | TRBJ1-1 | TRBV30 | CAWSVTSTEAFF | TGTGCCTGGAGTGTAACGAGCACTGAAGCTTTCTTT
TRBD1 | NA | TRBJ2-6 | TRBV19 | CASSSRPGTGGVGANVLTF | TGTGCCAGTAGTTCACGCCCCGGGACAGGGGGCGTTGGGGCCAACGTCCTGACTTTC
NA | NA | TRBJ1-1 | TRBV15 | CATSEGEKTEAFF | TGTGCCACCAGCGAGGGGGAAAAAACTGAAGCTTTCTTT
NA | NA | TRBJ2-3 | TRBV2 | CASKSGGGNSDTQYF | TGTGCCAGCAAATCAGGGGGAGGAAACTCAGATACGCAGTATTTT
NA | NA | TRBJ1-5 | TRBV15 | CATNSNNQPQHF | TGTGCCACGAACAGTAACAATCAGCCCCAGCATTTT
TRBD1 | NA | TRBJ1-1 | TRBV11-2 | CASSPRDSRTEAFF | TGTGCCAGCAGCCCCCGGGACAGTCGGACTGAAGCTTTCTTT
TRBD2 | NA | TRBJ2-5 | TRBV11-2 | CASSLRPSGALGETQYF | TGTGCCAGCAGCCTACGGCCTAGCGGGGCCCTGGGGGAGACCCAGTACTTC
TRBD2 | NA | TRBJ2-7 | TRBV18 | CASSPKGPGGLLSSYEQYF | TGTGCCAGCTCACCCAAGGGACCGGGAGGTTTGCTAAGCTCCTACGAGCAGTACTTC
TRBD1 | NA | TRBJ1-2 | TRBV28 | CASRDRGIRDYGYTF | TGTGCCAGCAGGGACAGGGGAATTCGGGACTATGGCTACACCTTC
NA | NA | TRBJ2-1 | TRBV30 | CAREGGGLYNEQFF | TGTGCCAGGGAGGGGGGAGGACTTTACAATGAGCAGTTCTTC
NA | NA | TRBJ2-6 | TRBV5-1 | CASSEGGGANVLTF | TGCGCCAGCAGTGAAGGAGGGGGGGCCAACGTCCTGACTTTC
NA | NA | TRBJ1-2 | TRBV6-1 | CASSEVVFGYTF | TGTGCCAGCAGTGAAGTTGTCTTTGGCTACACCTTC
TRBD1 | once | TRBJ1-1 | TRBV9 | CASSSGQRNTEAFF | TGTGCCAGCAGCTCGGGACAGCGGAACACTGAAGCTTTCTTT
TRBD1 | NA | TRBJ2-5 | TRBV6-5 | CASSPGQQETQYF | TGTGCCAGCAGTCCGGGACAGCAAGAGACCCAGTACTTC
NA | NA | TRBJ2-3 | TRBV19 | CASRSLAANTDTQYF | TGTGCCAGTAGATCGCTAGCTGCCAACACAGATACGCAGTATTTT
NA | NA | TRBJ1-1 | TRBV6-1 | CASSASGSGRGTEAFF | TGTGCCAGCAGTGCCAGCGGATCTGGGCGTGGGACTGAAGCTTTCTTT
TRBD2 | NA | TRBJ2-5 | TRBV5-4 | CASSFGSGGAFETQYF | TGTGCCAGCAGCTTCGGCAGCGGGGGGGCCTTTGAGACCCAGTACTTC